This note documents a single TCR beta chain sequence. The data derive from a study of cytomegalovirus exposure and HLA in healthy donors. This CDR3 spans 14 amino acids. CDR1 is MNHEY and CDR2 is SVGAGI in the germline V gene. V shed 10 bases and J 1 base; nucleotides not matched to a gene: 8. A multiplex PCR was run with 60 Vbeta primers and 13 Jbeta primers. This table comes from immunoSEQ multiplex PCR, and its TCRdb copy is limited to in-frame clones, with some not included. The top ten hold 6.5% to 8.5% of the sample, which has approximately 89,000 clones, around 85% seen once. V is TRBV6-5 and J is TRBJ2-7; 9 bases fit TRBD2. Input material: PBMCs. The clonotype originates from a middle-aged man in good health and CMV-seropositive. This CDR3 is CATMTSGSSYEQYF. CDR3 in DNA: TGTGCCACCATGACTAGCGGTTCATCCTACGAGCAGTACTTC.